Below are 31 T cell receptor beta chains sequenced from a single sample in a study of blood T cell repertoires in COVID-19. The table came from immunoSEQ multiplex PCR; TCRdb's copy has only in-frame clones and leaves some out. Found here are hundreds of thousands of clones, roughly 89% of them singletons; the top ten hold about 7%. Specimen: PBMCs or T cells enriched from blood (not recorded which). These receptors were obtained from a woman in her 40s who had recovered from COVID-19.

This chain links TRBV7-2 with TRBJ1-5, with D possibly matching TRBD1 (5 bases). The V gene's germline CDR1 is SGHTA and CDR2 FQGNSA. This CDR3 comprises 14 residues. Trimming left V 5 bases short and J 3 bases short, with 11 bases between. The CDR3 reads CASSRDSLNQPQHF. Written as DNA, the CDR3 is TGTGCCAGCAGCAGGGACTCCCTCAATCAGCCCCAGCATTTT.

CDR3 nucleotide sequence: TGTGCCAGTAGTATAGCCAGGGGAGGGGCGAGGACTGAAGCTTTCTTT. Protein sequence: CASSIARGGARTEAFF. The chain employs TRBV19 and TRBJ1-1; D is possibly TRBD1 (6 bases). V lost 1 base and J 5 bases, leaving 17 bases between the germline ends. The CDR3 extends over 16 amino acids. Germline CDR1 and CDR2: LNHDA and SQIVND (reference sequence).

On this clone itself: In the same sample, other DNA sequences code for this CDR3. The gene calls are TRBV6-5 and TRBJ1-5; D might be TRBD1 (6 bases). The CDR3 is 14 amino acids. Germline V gene data show CDR1 as MNHEY and CDR2 as SVGAGI. V lost 5 bases and J lost 1, with 9 bases in between. The CDR3 region has the DNA TGTGCCAGCAGTAGTAGGGGGAGCAATCAGCCCCAGCATTTT. It translates to CASSSRGSNQPQHF.

The chain has TRBV5-1 and TRBJ2-1; D is unresolved. This CDR3 is built from 18 residues. Trimming removed 1 base from V and 0 bases from J, with 17 bases in between. The germline V gene encodes CDR1 SGHRS and CDR2 YFSETQ. CDR3 DNA sequence: TGCGCCAGCAGCTTGTCAACCCGAAGCGCAAGCTCCTACAATGAGCAGTTCTTC. It codes for CASSLSTRSASSYNEQFF.

This rearrangement joins TRBV28 to TRBJ2-5; 11 bases agree with TRBD2. Germline CDR1 MDHEN, CDR2 SYDVKM. The CDR3 is 17 residues long. V gave up 5 bases and J gave up 1 base; unmatched junction bases: 9. CDR3: CASSPERLAGLQETQYF. CDR3 in DNA: TGTGCCAGCAGTCCGGAAAGACTAGCGGGACTCCAAGAGACCCAGTACTTC.

The CDR3 nucleotides read TGTGCCAGCAGGTCGGAGTCTGAGCAGTTCTTC. It specifies CASRSESEQFF. The chain couples TRBV7-2 to TRBJ2-1, with D uncertain. The CDR3 loop spans 11 amino acids. CDR1 and CDR2 from the germline V gene are SGHTA and FQGNSA. Trimming left V 6 bases short and J 9 bases short, with 9 bases between.

The chain combines TRBV10-2 with TRBJ2-1; the match to TRBD1 covers 7 bases. Trimming cost V 5 bases and J 0 bases; bases outside gene matches: 4. Germline assignment: CDR1 WSHSY and CDR2 SAAADI. The CDR3 has 15 residues. The CDR3 DNA is TGCGCCAGCAGTATGAGACAGGGCTCCTACAATGAGCAGTTCTTC. This gives the protein CASSMRQGSYNEQFF.

This clone was seen a few times. The J gene is TRBJ1-2, the V gene TRBV4-1; 7 positions match TRBD1. The junction had 14 bases not matched to a gene; V was cut back by 4 bases and J by 0 bases. The CDR3 has 18 amino acids. The germline V gene encodes CDR1 MGHRA and CDR2 YSYEKL. Written as DNA, the CDR3 is TGCGCCAGCAGCCGAAGCCGGTGGGTGACAGGGACTAACTATGGCTACACCTTC. Protein: CASSRSRWVTGTNYGYTF.

The chain has TRBV14 and TRBJ2-4; D perhaps matches TRBD2 (6 bases). This CDR3 is 18 amino acids long. The V end lost 5 bases, the J end lost 0 bases, and 20 bases lay between the germline ends. In germline, CDR1 is SGHDN, CDR2 FVKESK. In DNA form, the CDR3 reads TGTGCCAGCAGCGCCTCCGGGACTCCTCTTCTAGCCAAAAACATTCAGTACTTC. Its translation: CASSASGTPLLAKNIQYF.

V and J are TRBV5-8 and TRBJ2-7; 9 nucleotides line up with TRBD1. After removal of 1 base from V and 4 bases from J, the junction contained 6 bases not matched to a gene. The CDR3 is 15 amino acids. Germline V CDR1 and CDR2: SGHTS, YDEGEE. The CDR3 loop is CASSLWRQGVYEQYF. CDR3 DNA: TGTGCCAGCAGCTTGTGGAGACAGGGGGTTTACGAGCAGTACTTC.

The V and J genes are TRBV4-1 and TRBJ2-5; 8 positions agree with TRBD2. Germline V gives CDR1 MGHRA, CDR2 YSYEKL. CDR3 size: 17 residues. The junction had 7 bases not matched to a gene; V was cut back by 0 bases and J by 1 base. This CDR3 is CASSQEWVAGRQETQYF. In DNA, the CDR3 is TGCGCCAGCAGCCAAGAGTGGGTAGCGGGACGCCAAGAGACCCAGTACTTC.

The chain uses TRBV5-1 and TRBJ2-5; no definite D call. V shed 2 bases and J shed 5 bases, with 16 bases lying between them. The CDR3 loop spans 15 amino acids. Looked up from germline, CDR1 is SGHRS and CDR2 is YFSETQ. The CDR3 sequence: CASSFGFEVPETQYF. Written as DNA, the CDR3 is TGCGCCAGCAGCTTCGGCTTCGAGGTGCCCGAGACCCAGTACTTC. Combining the CDR3 with reference TRBV5-1 and TRBJ2-5 gives the whole variable domain KAGVTQTPRYLIKTRGQQVTLSCSPISGHRSVSWYQQTPGQGLQFLFEYFSETQRNKGNFPGRFSGRQFSNSRSEMNVSTLELGDSALYLCASSFGFEVPETQYFGPGTRLLVL.

V is TRBV30 and J is TRBJ1-5, with D possibly TRBD1 on 5 matching bases. Looked up from germline, CDR1 is GTSNPN and CDR2 is SVGIG (reference sequence). The CDR3 is made up of 20 amino acids. V lost 2 bases, J lost 3 bases, and 29 bases lay in between. The CDR3 sequence is CAWSYWVRGVLVSTNQPQHF. Here the CDR3 DNA reads TGTGCCTGGAGTTACTGGGTACGGGGGGTCCTGGTGAGTACCAATCAGCCCCAGCATTTT.

The table lists this clone with a few counts. V is TRBV19 and J is TRBJ2-1, with TRBD2 identical over 8 bases. CDR3 size: 16 residues. V lost 3 bases, J lost 9 bases, and 13 bases stayed unmatched. Germline V lookup: CDR1 LNHDA, CDR2 SQIVND (reference sequence). CDR3: CASSMDPAGVPPEQFF. The CDR3 DNA sequence: TGTGCCAGTAGTATGGACCCAGCGGGAGTCCCGCCTGAGCAGTTCTTC.

The J gene is TRBJ2-1, the V gene TRBV9; no definite D call. This CDR3 has 18 amino acids. The germline V and J ends were trimmed by 3 bases and 2 bases, with 21 bases remaining between them. The germline gives CDR1 SGDLS, CDR2 YYNGEE. CDR3 sequence (DNA): TGTGCCAGCAGCGGACCCCCCCTGGGCGACCTTACCTACAATGAGCAGTTCTTC. Protein: CASSGPPLGDLTYNEQFF.

The chain couples TRBV3-1 (or the pseudogene TRBV3-2) to TRBJ1-3; D is ambiguous. V lost 1 base, J lost 3 bases, and 10 bases lay in between. The germline V gene encodes CDR1 LGHDT and CDR2 YNNKEL (reference sequence). The CDR3 is 15 amino acids. The CDR3 loop is CASSQATVYGNTIYF. The CDR3 coding sequence is TGTGCCAGCAGCCAAGCTACAGTTTATGGAAACACCATATATTTT.

The chain links TRBV28 to TRBJ1-4; the match to TRBD1 covers 11 bases. The CDR3 contains 17 residues. The germline CDR1 and CDR2 sequences are MDHEN and SYDVKM. J gave up 8 bases and V 3 bases, and 11 bases lay outside the gene matches. The CDR3 DNA reads TGTGCCAGCAGTTTGACCCCGGGACAGGGGGGTGGCGAAAAACTGTTTTTT. It specifies CASSLTPGQGGGEKLFF.

This clone was detected only once. This chain links TRBV5-1 with TRBJ2-7, with D possibly TRBD2 on 6 matching bases. Germline V lookup: CDR1 SGHRS, CDR2 YFSETQ. The CDR3 has 14 residues. Trimming took 4 bases from V and 6 from J, leaving 17 bases between them. CDR3 nucleotide sequence: TGCGCCAGCAGCCCCCTATCTCCGGGAGTCGAGCAGTACGTC. This gives the protein CASSPLSPGVEQYV.

Points on this clone: The identical CDR3 is also encoded by other nucleotide sequences in the sample. As DNA, the CDR3 is TGTGCCAGCAGCTTAGGAGCCTTGAACACTGAAGCTTTCTTT. Its translation is CASSLGALNTEAFF. V and J are TRBV7-9 and TRBJ1-1; D gene unclear. The CDR3 spans 14 residues. Deletions cut 1 base from V and 0 bases from J, with 6 bases between. In germline, CDR1 is SEHNR, CDR2 FQNEAQ (reference sequence).

The chain combines TRBV10-3 with TRBJ2-5, with 9 bases fitting TRBD2. Germline V gives CDR1 ENHRY, CDR2 SYGVKD. V lost 3 bases and J lost 4; bases outside the gene matches: 15. This CDR3 contains 18 residues. This chain's CDR3 is CAISDPRGLSGRGETQYF. In DNA form, the CDR3 reads TGTGCCATCAGTGACCCCAGGGGTCTTAGCGGGAGAGGAGAGACCCAGTACTTC.

This clone has more than one count but fewer than ten. The DNA for the CDR3 is TGTGCCAGCTCGATGACTTCCACCGGGGAGCTGTTTTTT. It is translated as CASSMTSTGELFF. The chain uses TRBV18 and TRBJ2-2; D remains ambiguous. The V end was cut by 6 bases, the J end by 4 bases, with 9 bases between. The CDR3 runs to 13 residues. CDR1 and CDR2 (germline): KGHSH, LQKENI.

CDR3 coding DNA: TGTGCCAGCAGCGAGACTCCCGGGGAGCTGTTTTTT. This codes for CASSETPGELFF. The V gene is TRBV7-2, the J gene TRBJ2-2; D ambiguous. Germline loops: CDR1 SGHTA, CDR2 FQGNSA. This CDR3 has 12 amino acids. Trimming shortened V by 5 bases and J by 6 bases, and 7 bases separated the two germline ends.

The V gene is TRBV6-5, the J gene TRBJ1-3; no clear D. With 7 bases removed from V and 0 bases from J, the gap between germline ends came to 7 bases. The CDR3 runs 13 residues. From germline, CDR1 is MNHEY and CDR2 SVGAGI. CDR3 loop: CASKVSSGNTIYF. CDR3 DNA sequence: TGTGCCAGCAAAGTGAGCTCTGGAAACACCATATATTTT.

This clone was seen just once. The genes are TRBV28 and TRBJ2-7; 8 positions agree with TRBD1. The CDR3 extends over 15 amino acids. Trimming removed 3 bases from V and 5 bases from J; junction bases left unmatched: 9. Germline CDR1 and CDR2: MDHEN and SYDVKM. The CDR3 sequence: CASSFSGTGRHEQYF. The CDR3 coding sequence is TGTGCCAGCAGTTTTTCCGGGACAGGTCGCCACGAGCAGTACTTC.

This sequence joins TRBV12-3 or TRBV12-4 and TRBJ2-7; D call uncertain. Between the trimmed V and J ends, which lost 3 bases and 2 bases, there was a span of 8 bases. CDR3 length equals 13 residues. The CDR3 DNA is TGTGCCAGCAGTTTTGAGGTCGCCTACGAGCAGTACTTC. It yields the protein CASSFEVAYEQYF.

The V gene is TRBV3-1 (or the pseudogene TRBV3-2), the J gene TRBJ2-3, with 9 bases fitting TRBD2. This CDR3 is 16 amino acids long. V was clipped by 5 bases and J by 2 bases; unmatched bases: 8. Germline loops: CDR1 LGHDT, CDR2 YNNKEL (reference sequence). The CDR3 region is CASSARTSASTDTQYF. The CDR3 bases are TGTGCCAGCAGCGCCCGGACTAGCGCCTCCACAGATACGCAGTATTTT.

The V gene is TRBV19, the J gene TRBJ1-1; no reliable D call. Germline V gene data show CDR1 as LNHDA and CDR2 as SQIVND (reference sequence). Between the trimmed V and J ends, which lost 5 bases and 4 bases, there was a span of 11 bases. This CDR3 has 13 amino acids. CDR3 in amino acids: CASSPGVGTEAFF. In DNA, the CDR3 is TGTGCCAGTAGTCCAGGTGTGGGCACTGAAGCTTTCTTT.

This clone was observed a few times. The chain has TRBV18 and TRBJ1-6; TRBD1 matches 8 bases. J lost 7 bases, V lost 10 bases, and 3 bases had no gene match. Germline CDR1 and CDR2: KGHSH and LQKENI. The CDR3 runs to 12 residues. CDR3 in amino acids: CATRTGNSPLHF. The CDR3 DNA is TGTGCCACCCGGACAGGGAATTCACCCCTCCACTTT.

J is TRBJ2-1 and V is TRBV5-1; 12 bases are a match to TRBD2. The CDR3 has 15 residues. The V gene's germline CDR1 is SGHRS and CDR2 YFSETQ. The ends lost 3 bases at V and 9 bases at J; junction bases unmatched: 7. The CDR3 loop is CASSSLAGGPPEQFF. The CDR3 DNA is TGCGCCAGCAGCTCTCTAGCGGGAGGGCCTCCTGAGCAGTTCTTC.

The chain joins TRBV5-1 to TRBJ2-5, with 12 bases fitting TRBD2. Germline CDR1 reads SGHRS; CDR2 reads YFSETQ. The V segment lost 2 bases and the J segment 0 bases; nucleotides outside the gene matches: 14. The CDR3 consists of 20 residues. The CDR3 reads CASSFPPWTSGATNQETQYF. For the CDR3, the DNA is TGCGCCAGCAGCTTCCCCCCCTGGACTAGCGGGGCCACAAACCAAGAGACCCAGTACTTC.

The chain employs TRBV7-9 and TRBJ1-1; D might be TRBD1 (5 bases). The CDR3 consists of 14 residues. V was trimmed by 5 bases and J by 1 base, leaving 11 bases between them. Germline CDR1 SEHNR, CDR2 FQNEAQ (reference sequence). The CDR3 DNA is TGTGCCAGCAGCCGCACGGGGGGGAACACTGAAGCTTTCTTT. Its protein product is CASSRTGGNTEAFF. The variable domain in full, completed from reference TRBV7-9 and TRBJ1-1, reads DTGVSQNPRHKITKRGQNVTFRCDPISEHNRLYWYRQTLGQGPEFLTYFQNEAQLEKSRLLSDRFSAERPKGSFSTLEIQRTEQGDSAMYLCASSRTGGNTEAFFGQGTRLTVV.